The 8 T cell receptor beta chains given below trace back to one sample, sequenced in a study of T cell responses to AZD1222 COVID-19 vaccine. This table comes from immunoSEQ multiplex PCR, and its TCRdb copy is limited to in-frame clones, with some not included. Among roughly 100,000 clones listed, about 89% were seen once. The sequences come from peripheral blood, collected on day 0 of AZD1222 vaccination. These receptors were taken from an adult in good health.

The CDR3 spells CASSDGGYSEAFF. In DNA, the CDR3 is TGTGCCAGCAGCGATGGGGGGTACTCTGAAGCTTTCTTT. The chain employs TRBV5-4 and TRBJ1-1; D is possibly TRBD1 (5 bases). V lost 4 bases, J lost 6 bases, and 13 bases lay in between. Germline CDR1 SGHNT, CDR2 YYREEE (reference sequence). CDR3 size: 13 residues.

The chain links TRBV6-5 to TRBJ1-2, with a tentative D call TRBD1 (5 bases). The germline gives CDR1 MNHEY, CDR2 SVGAGI. CDR3 length: 13 residues. Trimming stripped 2 bases from V and 8 bases from J, with 12 bases between. The CDR3 DNA follows: TGTGCCAGCAGTTACCTTCAGGGAGGAGGCTACACCTTC. Translated, it gives CASSYLQGGGYTF.

The CDR3 nucleotides are TGTGCCAGCTCACCCGGGACAGGGGATAATGGCTACACCTTC. Translated: CASSPGTGDNGYTF. This chain connects TRBV18 to TRBJ1-2, with 10 bases fitting TRBD1. The CDR3 runs 14 residues. V gave up 3 bases and J gave up 6 bases; unmatched junction bases: 4. The V gene's germline CDR1 is KGHSH and CDR2 LQKENI. The entire variable domain, with the rest obtained from reference TRBV18 and TRBJ1-2, is as follows: NAGVMQNPRHLVRRRGQEARLRCSPMKGHSHVYWYRQLPEEGLKFMVYLQKENIIDESGMPKERFSAEFPKEGPSILRIQQVVRGDSAAYFCASSPGTGDNGYTFGSGTRLTVV.

The chain joins TRBV12-3 or TRBV12-4 to TRBJ2-7; TRBD2 matches at 8 bases. V was clipped by 10 bases and J by 5 bases; unmatched bases: 4. The CDR3 runs to 11 residues. The DNA for the CDR3 is TGTGCCACCGGGGGGGGGCACGAGCAGTACTTC. Protein sequence: CATGGGHEQYF.

This rearrangement joins TRBV10-3 to TRBJ1-1; no definite D call. Per the germline V gene, CDR1 is ENHRY and CDR2 is SYGVKD. Trimming cost V 3 bases and J 0 bases, with 8 bases left between them. The CDR3 has 14 amino acids. The CDR3 is CAISDLGMNTEAFF. In DNA form, the CDR3 reads TGTGCCATCAGTGATTTAGGGATGAACACTGAAGCTTTCTTT.

With respect to this clone: Other DNA sequences from this sample encode an identical CDR3 as well. The V call is TRBV2, the J call TRBJ1-1; TRBD1 aligns across 7 bases. V gave up 9 bases and J gave up 5 bases; unmatched junction bases: 6. The CDR3 covers 12 residues. Germline lookup yields CDR1 SNHLY and CDR2 FYNNEI. CDR3 DNA: TGTGCCAGTAAAGGGGGCGGGACTGAAGCTTTCTTT. Protein sequence: CASKGGGTEAFF.

The chain links TRBV7-2 to TRBJ1-6; tentatively, D is TRBD1 (6 bases). This CDR3 comprises 15 residues. The germline gives CDR1 SGHTA, CDR2 FQGNSA. V shed 5 bases and J shed 10 bases, with 18 bases lying between them. CDR3 DNA sequence: TGTGCCAGCAGCGTAACCTCAGGGGCCAACTCACCCCTCCACTTT. This gives the protein CASSVTSGANSPLHF.

The chain combines TRBV11-2 with TRBJ2-2; 9 bases agree with TRBD1. Per the germline V gene, CDR1 is SGHAT and CDR2 is FQNNGV. This CDR3 is 18 amino acids long. V shed 2 bases, J shed 4 bases, and the junction held 11 bases outside the gene matches. The CDR3 DNA is TGTGCCAGCAGCTTATTCCTACAGGGGGCGCCTGGCACCGGGGAGCTGTTTTTT. This translates into CASSLFLQGAPGTGELFF.